Shown below are 29 T cell receptor beta chains from a single sample sequenced in a study of shared clonotypes between healthy human individuals. Method: immunoSEQ multiplex PCR; TCRdb's copy keeps in-frame clones and lacks some. This sample has roughly 2.5 million clones, with around 94% found just once. The sample comprised naive CD4+ T cells sorted from blood. Subset indicated: CD45RA+ positively selected. Source of these receptors: a man aged 18-30 years in good health.

V and J are TRBV14 and TRBJ1-2, with 8 bases lining up with TRBD1. CDR1 is SGHDN and CDR2 is FVKESK in the germline V gene. The junction had 7 bases not matched to a gene; V was cut back by 5 bases and J by 8 bases. The CDR3 totals 13 residues. Written as DNA, the CDR3 is TGTGCCAGCAGCTCGGACAGGGCGGGCGGCTACACCTTC. It is translated as CASSSDRAGGYTF.

This chain links TRBV27 with TRBJ2-2; 15 bases map to TRBD2. Losses at the gene ends were 4 bases for V and 4 bases for J; bases not matched to a gene: 13. Germline CDR1 and CDR2: MNHEY and SMNVEV (reference sequence). The CDR3 runs 20 residues. The DNA for the CDR3 is TGTGCCAGCAGTTGGACTAGCGGGAGGGCACCCAATAGGGGCACCGGGGAGCTGTTTTTT. It is translated as CASSWTSGRAPNRGTGELFF.

A remark on this clone: One end of the junction fails to match germline, which may point to a read error. V gene TRBV11-3 combines with J gene TRBJ2-2, with D maybe TRBD2 (6 bases). Germline V gives CDR1 SGHNT, CDR2 YENEEA. The CDR3 is 13 residues long. CDR3 in amino acids: CASSQTVGGKLFF. The CDR3 DNA is TGTGCCAGCAGCCAGACGGTTGGCGGGAAGCTGTTTTTT.

V usage is TRBV27 and J usage is TRBJ1-3; D not resolved. Between the trimmed V and J ends, which lost 4 bases and 4 bases, there was a span of 8 bases. The CDR3 is 13 residues long. Germline CDR1 reads MNHEY; CDR2 reads SMNVEV (reference sequence). CDR3 amino acids: CASSYLRGNTIYF. The CDR3 DNA is TGTGCCAGCAGTTACTTAAGGGGAAACACCATATATTTT.

The CDR3, as DNA: TGTGCCACCAGCAGAGATCCCGCCCCCCCCACAGATACGCAGTATTTT. This gives the protein CATSRDPAPPTDTQYF. The chain recombines TRBV15 with TRBJ2-3; D remains unclear. Germline V gene sequence: CDR1 LNHNV, CDR2 YYDKDF (reference sequence). CDR3 length: 16 amino acids. V gave up 0 bases and J gave up 2 bases, with 12 bases separating them.

This chain uses TRBV5-1 with TRBJ2-3; D ambiguous. V lost 1 base and J lost 2, with 11 bases in between. CDR3 length: 15 amino acids. Germline lookup yields CDR1 SGHRS and CDR2 YFSETQ. CDR3 coding DNA: TGCGCCAGCAGCTTGTGGGGTCTGGTCACAGATACGCAGTATTTT. It translates to CASSLWGLVTDTQYF.

The gene calls are TRBV5-4 and TRBJ2-5; 11 nucleotides align to TRBD2. V trimming: 5 bases; J trimming: 7 bases; junction bases outside the gene matches: 7. Germline loops: CDR1 SGHNT, CDR2 YYREEE (reference sequence). The CDR3 runs 14 residues. Here the CDR3 DNA reads TGTGCCAGCAGTACCGGGACTAGCGGTCCGACCCAGTACTTC. Amino acids: CASSTGTSGPTQYF.

As regards this clone: Other DNA sequences in this sample translate to the same CDR3. The chain has TRBV7-9 and TRBJ2-5; D may be TRBD1 or TRBD2 (5 bases each). V lost 5 bases, J lost 5 bases, and 9 bases lay in between. The V gene's germline CDR1 is SEHNR and CDR2 FQNEAQ (reference sequence). This CDR3 contains 12 residues. CDR3 coding DNA: TGTGCCAGCAGCCTGGGGGTGGAGACCCAGTACTTC. Amino acids: CASSLGVETQYF.

As to this clone: At the DNA level, this CDR3 is encoded by other sequences in the same sample as well. The rearrangement uses TRBV30 and TRBJ2-7; TRBD1 matches at 7 bases. This CDR3 has 11 amino acids. The V gene's germline CDR1 is GTSNPN and CDR2 SVGIG (reference sequence). The J segment lost 4 bases and the V segment lost 3 bases, leaving 0 bases of the junction unmatched. The chain's CDR3 is CAWRDRYEQYF. In DNA form, the CDR3 reads TGTGCCTGGAGGGACAGGTACGAGCAGTACTTC.

The V call is TRBV2, the J call TRBJ2-2, with 10 nucleotides matching TRBD1. Germline trimming cut 4 bases from V and 4 bases from J; bases unmatched to any gene: 15. Per germline, CDR1 SNHLY and CDR2 FYNNEI. This CDR3 has 19 residues. CDR3 in amino acids: CASSGVVWGTGAATGELFF. For the CDR3, the DNA is TGTGCCAGCAGTGGAGTGGTGTGGGGGACAGGGGCAGCCACCGGGGAGCTGTTTTTT.

V gene TRBV7-2 combines with J gene TRBJ1-2; D is perhaps TRBD1 (6 bases). Trimming cost V 5 bases and J 4 bases, with 11 bases left between them. The length of the CDR3 is 13 residues. Germline V gives CDR1 SGHTA, CDR2 FQGNSA. Written as DNA, the CDR3 is TGTGCCAGCAGCGCCCCAGGGGTCTATGGCTACACCTTC. Protein: CASSAPGVYGYTF.

J is TRBJ1-1 and V is TRBV5-1; 10 bases fit TRBD1. V dropped 4 bases and J dropped 3; count of bases not matched to a gene: 15. The CDR3 loop spans 18 amino acids. In germline, CDR1 is SGHRS, CDR2 YFSETQ. The CDR3 loop reads CASSTGTGVRSGDTEAFF. As DNA, the CDR3 is TGCGCCAGCAGCACCGGGACAGGGGTCCGCAGTGGTGACACTGAAGCTTTCTTT.

The chain links TRBV23-1 to TRBJ2-1; no reliable D call. TRBV23-1 is designated an ORF whose function remains uncertain. This CDR3 has 14 amino acids. V lost 8 bases, J lost 5 bases, and 16 bases lay in between. The CDR3 bases are TGCGCCAGCCTCCTCGGCTGGGGTCACAATGAGCAGTTCTTC. Translated, it gives CASLLGWGHNEQFF.

The chain has TRBV4-2 and TRBJ1-2, with no clear D. The germline V and J ends were trimmed by 6 bases and 2 bases, with 13 bases remaining between them. CDR1 and CDR2 (germline): LGHNA, YNFKEQ. The CDR3 spans 14 residues. The CDR3 DNA reads as TGTGCCAGCAGTCCTCCATTGGGCAACTATGGCTACACCTTC. The encoded protein is CASSPPLGNYGYTF.

CDR3 in amino acids: CASSAQREVNSPLHF. CDR3 DNA: TGTGCCAGCAGCGCCCAGCGGGAAGTTAATTCACCCCTCCACTTT. The chain couples TRBV11-2 to TRBJ1-6; D call uncertain. V dropped 5 bases and J dropped 6 bases, with 14 bases sitting between them. The CDR3 runs to 15 residues. Germline CDR1 and CDR2: SGHAT and FQNNGV.

Remarks on this clone: Distinct nucleotide sequences in the sample also encode this CDR3. The chain uses TRBV4-3 and TRBJ1-5, with a weak D call TRBD1 (5 bases). This CDR3 region has 14 residues. The V and J ends lost 0 bases and 4 bases respectively, with 7 bases between them. Germline V gives CDR1 LGHNA, CDR2 YSLEER. CDR3 sequence: CASSQDGGNQPQHF. The CDR3 nucleotides are TGCGCCAGCAGCCAAGATGGGGGAAATCAGCCCCAGCATTTT.

The rearrangement links TRBV7-3 to TRBJ2-7, with unresolved D. The germline V and J ends were trimmed by 5 bases and 7 bases, with 15 bases remaining between them. CDR3 length: 13 residues. The germline CDR1 and CDR2 sequences are SGHTA and FQGTGA. CDR3 protein: CASSPTVLGEQYF. CDR3 DNA: TGTGCCAGCAGCCCGACCGTCCTTGGGGAGCAGTACTTC.

The rearrangement links TRBV4-3 to TRBJ2-2; TRBD1 agrees at 8 bases. In germline, CDR1 is LGHNA, CDR2 YSLEER. The J segment lost 1 base and the V segment lost 1 base, leaving 5 bases of the junction unmatched. This CDR3 has 17 residues. The DNA of the CDR3 is TGCGCCAGCAGCCAAGGGACAGGGAGTGTGAACACCGGGGAGCTGTTTTTT. Amino acids: CASSQGTGSVNTGELFF.

This chain joins TRBV5-4 and TRBJ2-2; possible D gene TRBD1, 5 bases. The V gene lost 0 bases and the J gene lost 0 bases, with 12 bases spanning the gap. The CDR3 has 17 residues. Germline CDR1 and CDR2: SGHNT and YYREEE (reference sequence). The CDR3 is CASSLGQGPANTGELFF. Here the CDR3 DNA reads TGTGCCAGCAGCTTGGGGCAGGGCCCCGCGAACACCGGGGAGCTGTTTTTT.

This clone was detected only once. The rearrangement links TRBV14 to TRBJ2-1; 8 nucleotides line up with TRBD2. This CDR3 is built from 17 residues. Germline CDR1 reads SGHDN; CDR2 reads FVKESK. Trimming took 0 bases from V and 8 from J; bases not matched to a gene: 12. This CDR3 reads CASSQDVRLAKGDEQFF. CDR3 nucleotides: TGTGCCAGCAGCCAAGATGTACGACTAGCGAAGGGGGATGAGCAGTTCTTC.

The rearrangement links TRBV4-1 to TRBJ1-5; 8 bases are a match to TRBD1. The CDR3 loop spans 16 amino acids. Germline CDR1 is MGHRA and CDR2 is YSYEKL. V lost 3 bases, J lost 6 bases, and 10 bases stayed unmatched. The CDR3 sequence is CASSQNPGTGFQPQHF. The CDR3 nucleotides are TGCGCCAGCAGCCAGAACCCCGGGACAGGTTTTCAGCCCCAGCATTTT.

About this clone: Other DNA sequences from this sample encode an identical CDR3 as well. The chain is built from TRBV7-2 and TRBJ2-5; 10 nucleotides match TRBD2. V shed 5 bases, J shed 3 bases, and the junction held 3 bases outside the gene matches. This CDR3 has 14 residues. Germline-derived CDR1 and CDR2 are SGHTA and FQGNSA. The CDR3 nucleotides are TGTGCCAGCAGCCGAGGACTAGCGGAAGAGACCCAGTACTTC. Its translation is CASSRGLAEETQYF.

Here the CDR3 reads CASSSGGSGLVNEQYF. The CDR3 nucleotides are TGTGCCAGCAGTTCGGGGGGAAGTGGGCTAGTTAACGAGCAGTACTTC. The gene calls are TRBV6-5 and TRBJ2-7, with 7 bases aligning to TRBD2. The CDR3 length is 16 residues. CDR1 and CDR2 (germline): MNHEY, SVGAGI. The V gene end was trimmed by 4 bases and the J gene end by 5 bases; junction bases not matched to a gene: 14.

The chain links TRBV10-3 to TRBJ2-5; no reliable D call. The CDR3 extends over 13 amino acids. Trimming removed 0 bases at V and 5 bases at J, with 7 bases between. Looked up from germline, CDR1 is ENHRY and CDR2 is SYGVKD. The CDR3: CAISESQVETQYF. The CDR3 DNA is TGTGCCATCAGTGAGTCCCAGGTTGAGACCCAGTACTTC.

The chain is built from TRBV5-8 and TRBJ2-5; no definite D call. The ends were cut back, 3 bases at V and 5 bases at J, with 14 bases in the middle. The CDR3 covers 14 residues. Germline CDR1 and CDR2: SGHTS and YDEGEE. In DNA, the CDR3 is TGTGCCAGCAGCTATGGTGGTTGGGTGGAGACCCAGTACTTC. Its protein is CASSYGGWVETQYF.

V is TRBV2 and J is TRBJ1-6; no definite D call. The germline V gene encodes CDR1 SNHLY and CDR2 FYNNEI. The CDR3 spans 14 residues. V lost 8 bases to trimming and J lost 6 bases, with 14 bases between them. In DNA, the CDR3 is TGTGCCAGCCGCCGGATCTCGGGTAATTCACCCCTCCACTTT. This gives the protein CASRRISGNSPLHF. Based on the CDR3 plus reference TRBV2 and TRBJ1-6, the full variable domain is EPEVTQTPSHQVTQMGQEVILRCVPISNHLYFYWYRQILGQKVEFLVSFYNNEISEKSEIFDDQFSVERPDGSNFTLKIRSTKLEDSAMYFCASRRISGNSPLHFGNGTRLTVT.

V usage is TRBV14 and J usage is TRBJ1-2; D remains unclear. The CDR3 consists of 14 residues. The germline V and J ends were trimmed by 0 bases and 8 bases, with 13 bases remaining between them. Germline loops: CDR1 SGHDN, CDR2 FVKESK. The CDR3 bases are TGTGCCAGCAGCCAAGATCAAAGTCTCGGGGGCTACACCTTC. Translation gives CASSQDQSLGGYTF.

This chain joins TRBV4-2 and TRBJ1-5, with TRBD1 identical over 9 bases. In germline, CDR1 is LGHNA, CDR2 YNFKEQ. V shed 4 bases, J shed 4 bases, and the junction held 8 bases outside the gene matches. The CDR3 is made up of 16 amino acids. In DNA form, the CDR3 reads TGTGCCAGCAGCCCTTCGGACAGGGGAAGAAATCAGCCCCAGCATTTT. Protein product: CASSPSDRGRNQPQHF.

In its sample, this clone was seen once. The same CDR3 arises from other DNA sequences in this sample as well. The J gene is TRBJ1-3, the V gene TRBV10-3; no clear D gene. Per the germline V gene, CDR1 is ENHRY and CDR2 is SYGVKD. This CDR3 has 13 amino acids. Between the trimmed V and J ends, which lost 6 bases and 0 bases, there was a span of 6 bases. CDR3 sequence (DNA): TGTGCCATCAGCGAGAGCTCTGGAAACACCATATATTTT. Protein: CAISESSGNTIYF.